This T cell receptor (beta chain) was recorded in a study of blood T cells in healthy people across ages. This clonotype was picked up many times. Primed by a sample-barcoded 5' primer and a J-beta primer mix, a second PCR proceeded for about 6 to 11 cycles. TCRdb used MiXCR to reprocess the 5' RACE reads, holding one entry per CDR3 protein. The data show more than 800,000 distinct CDR3 sequences, more than 25% seen once. Between the trimmed V and J ends, which lost 9 bases and 5 bases, there was a span of 15 bases. The CDR3 loop spans 13 amino acids. In germline, CDR1 is KGHDR, CDR2 SFDVKD. The receptor was derived from an elderly woman in good health. The chain is built from TRBV24-1 and TRBJ2-5; no firm D call. Sequences were obtained from blood. The CDR3 DNA sequence: TGTGCCACCGCCCCATCGGCTCCCGAGACCCAGTACTTC. It translates to CATAPSAPETQYF.